This T cell receptor (beta chain) appears in the sequencing data of a study of T-cell reconstitution after alpha-beta-depleted transplantation in children. Study results and caveats: The origin of alpha-beta T cells about two months after transplant was reportedly several hundred expanded graft clones.

The CDR3 has 13 amino acids. Per germline, CDR1 DFQATT and CDR2 SNEGSKA (reference sequence). V was cut by 8 bases and J by 5 bases, with 16 bases left in between. This clonotype was detected ten times or more. Its antigen is unidentified. The authors prepared the TCRbeta library with unique molecular identifiers. TCRdb itself ran the PCR reads through MiXCR, one entry per CDR3 protein. The table shows more than 500,000 distinct CDR3 sequences, with over 9.5% occurring only once. This chain links TRBV20-1 with TRBJ2-1; the D gene could be TRBD1 or TRBD2 (5 bases each). The material was PBMCs, mostly from graft donor cells, obtained 180 days after TCRalphabeta/CD19-depleted stem cell transplant. The sequence came from a female patient between 2 and 15 years old who had a stem cell transplant for aplastic anemia, so the T cells may come from the graft donor. DNA for the CDR3: TGCAGTTCCCTGGGGGACGTCGACAATGAGCAGTTCTTC. Translating gives CSSLGDVDNEQFF.